A selection of T cell receptor beta chains follows, all from one sample in a study of blood T cell repertoires in COVID-19. TCRdb's table, derived via immunoSEQ multiplex PCR, lists solely in-frame clones and lacks some. Of roughly 52,000 clones listed, approximately 89% are singletons. The sample taken for sequencing was peripheral blood. Source of these receptors: a woman older than 75 with acute or convalescent COVID-19. Both conserved end residues are part of each CDR3. A D gene is named only where the DNA matches it firmly. The size of a clone is reported for some rows only, either as once, few or many, or as a class for expanded clones.

CDR3 DNA: TGCGCCAGCAGTGAATCGGACTTTGATCAGTACTTC
CDR3 protein: CASSESDFDQYF
CDR3 length: 12
clone size: .
J gene: TRBJ2-7
V gene: TRBV10-1
D gene: .

CDR3 DNA: TGTGCCAGCAGTTCTGTGACATATTTAGCTTTCTTT
CDR3 protein: CASSSVTYLAFF
CDR3 length: 12
clone size: .
J gene: TRBJ1-1
V gene: TRBV5-8
D gene: .

CDR3 DNA: TGTGCCAGCAGTTTAAGCCAGGGGAGCACCGGGGAGCTGTTTTTT
CDR3 protein: CASSLSQGSTGELFF
CDR3 length: 15
clone size: .
J gene: TRBJ2-2
V gene: TRBV27
D gene: .

CDR3 DNA: TGTGCCAGCAGTAGGGGGGGAGGAACTGAAGCTTTCTTT
CDR3 protein: CASSRGGGTEAFF
CDR3 length: 13
clone size: .
J gene: TRBJ1-1
V gene: TRBV6-5
D gene: .

CDR3 DNA: TGTGCCAGCAGCTTAGGGGGGACTAGCGGGGGCCAAGAGACCCAGTACTTC
CDR3 protein: CASSLGGTSGGQETQYF
CDR3 length: 17
clone size: .
J gene: TRBJ2-5
V gene: TRBV11-2
D gene: TRBD2

CDR3 DNA: TGTGCCAGCAGCCAAGCGAATGAGCAGTTCTTC
CDR3 protein: CASSQANEQFF
CDR3 length: 11
clone size: once
J gene: TRBJ2-1
V gene: TRBV14
D gene: .

CDR3 DNA: TGTGCCTGGGCCAGGACGGGATCCTACGAGCAGTACTTC
CDR3 protein: CAWARTGSYEQYF
CDR3 length: 13
clone size: .
J gene: TRBJ2-7
V gene: TRBV30
D gene: .

CDR3 DNA: TGCGCCAGCACCCCACTGGGCCCCACAGATACGCAGTATTTT
CDR3 protein: CASTPLGPTDTQYF
CDR3 length: 14
clone size: .
J gene: TRBJ2-3
V gene: TRBV5-1
D gene: .

CDR3 DNA: TGCGCCAGCAGCCTTCCGGGACAGGGGGGAGAAAAACTGTTTTTT
CDR3 protein: CASSLPGQGGEKLFF
CDR3 length: 15
clone size: once
J gene: TRBJ1-4
V gene: TRBV4-1
D gene: TRBD1

CDR3 DNA: TGTGCCAGTAGGAAAATCCGCGGGGGGCCCGGGGGTGAGCAGTTCTTC
CDR3 protein: CASRKIRGGPGGEQFF
CDR3 length: 16
clone size: once
J gene: TRBJ2-1
V gene: TRBV19
D gene: TRBD2

CDR3 DNA: TGTGCCAGCAGCTTTTCACCGGGCACTGAAGCTTTCTTT
CDR3 protein: CASSFSPGTEAFF
CDR3 length: 13
clone size: few
J gene: TRBJ1-1
V gene: TRBV11-3
D gene: .

CDR3 DNA: TGTGCCAGCAGTGAATTTGCAGGAATACCCTATGGCTACACCTTC
CDR3 protein: CASSEFAGIPYGYTF
CDR3 length: 15
clone size: .
J gene: TRBJ1-2
V gene: TRBV25-1
D gene: .

CDR3 DNA: TGTGCCAGCAGCTTGGGCCTCCCGGGACTGGGTACCTACAATGAGCAGTTCTTC
CDR3 protein: CASSLGLPGLGTYNEQFF
CDR3 length: 18
clone size: .
J gene: TRBJ2-1
V gene: TRBV5-4
D gene: .

CDR3 DNA: TGCGCCAGCAGCGGGGCCGGGACAGTCACCGGGGAGCTGTTTTTT
CDR3 protein: CASSGAGTVTGELFF
CDR3 length: 15
clone size: .
J gene: TRBJ2-2
V gene: TRBV5-1
D gene: TRBD1

CDR3 DNA: TGTGCCAGCACTAAGGCAGGGCTCACTGAAGCTTTCTTT
CDR3 protein: CASTKAGLTEAFF
CDR3 length: 13
clone size: .
J gene: TRBJ1-1
V gene: TRBV14
D gene: .

CDR3 DNA: TGTGCCAGCAGCCAGCAATCTAGCGGGGACACAGATACGCAGTATTTT
CDR3 protein: CASSQQSSGDTDTQYF
CDR3 length: 16
clone size: .
J gene: TRBJ2-3
V gene: TRBV4-2
D gene: TRBD2

CDR3 DNA: TGTGCCAGCAGAGCAGACAGGGGCGATTGGGGTGGCTACACCTTC
CDR3 protein: CASRADRGDWGGYTF
CDR3 length: 15
clone size: .
J gene: TRBJ1-2
V gene: TRBV6-5
D gene: TRBD1

CDR3 DNA: TGTGCCAGCAGCCCGAGTTGGGCCTCGAAGAATCATGGCTACACCTTC
CDR3 protein: CASSPSWASKNHGYTF
CDR3 length: 16
clone size: .
J gene: TRBJ1-2
V gene: TRBV5-6
D gene: .

CDR3 DNA: TGTGCCAGCAGCCTCCCAGGGGGCGAGCAGTACTTC
CDR3 protein: CASSLPGGEQYF
CDR3 length: 12
clone size: .
J gene: TRBJ2-7
V gene: TRBV3-1/TRBV3-2
D gene: TRBD1

CDR3 DNA: TGTGCCTGGAGAGAACAGGGCTACGAGCAGTACTTC
CDR3 protein: CAWREQGYEQYF
CDR3 length: 12
clone size: once
J gene: TRBJ2-7
V gene: TRBV30
D gene: .

CDR3 DNA: TGTGCCAGCTCACCACCGGGGACAGCATATGGCTACACCTTC
CDR3 protein: CASSPPGTAYGYTF
CDR3 length: 14
clone size: .
J gene: TRBJ1-2
V gene: TRBV18
D gene: TRBD1

CDR3 DNA: TGTGCCAGCAGTGCCCCCCCCGGGACAGGGTGGAGTGGCTACACCTTC
CDR3 protein: CASSAPPGTGWSGYTF
CDR3 length: 16
clone size: .
J gene: TRBJ1-2
V gene: TRBV6-1
D gene: TRBD1

CDR3 DNA: TGTGCCACCAGCATGCCGACAGGGGCCAATCAGCCCCAGCATTTT
CDR3 protein: CATSMPTGANQPQHF
CDR3 length: 15
clone size: .
J gene: TRBJ1-5
V gene: TRBV15
D gene: TRBD1

CDR3 DNA: TGTGCCAGTAGTCTCGCGGGACTAGAAGGGGAAGGCGAGCAGTACTTC
CDR3 protein: CASSLAGLEGEGEQYF
CDR3 length: 16
clone size: .
J gene: TRBJ2-7
V gene: TRBV19
D gene: TRBD2

CDR3 DNA: TGCGCCAGCAGCTTGGAGGGGACAGGGGTTGGGGAGCTGTTTTTT
CDR3 protein: CASSLEGTGVGELFF
CDR3 length: 15
clone size: .
J gene: TRBJ2-2
V gene: TRBV5-1
D gene: TRBD1

CDR3 DNA: TGTGCCAGTAGTATCCCTACAGGGGGAACCTATGGCTACACCTTC
CDR3 protein: CASSIPTGGTYGYTF
CDR3 length: 15
clone size: .
J gene: TRBJ1-2
V gene: TRBV19
D gene: TRBD1

CDR3 DNA: TGTGCCAGCAGTCAAGACAGTGCAACTAATGAAAAACTGTTTTTT
CDR3 protein: CASSQDSATNEKLFF
CDR3 length: 15
clone size: .
J gene: TRBJ1-4
V gene: TRBV2
D gene: .

CDR3 DNA: TGTGCCAGCTCCCCGGGACTGGCGAACACCGGGGAGCTGTTTTTT
CDR3 protein: CASSPGLANTGELFF
CDR3 length: 15
clone size: once
J gene: TRBJ2-2
V gene: TRBV18
D gene: .

CDR3 DNA: TGTGCCAGCAGCCAATCCATGCTACGGACAGGGCCGAACACTGAAGCTTTCTTT
CDR3 protein: CASSQSMLRTGPNTEAFF
CDR3 length: 18
clone size: .
J gene: TRBJ1-1
V gene: TRBV3-1/TRBV3-2
D gene: TRBD1

CDR3 DNA: TGTGCCAGCAGCTTGATGGACAGGGCTGGCTACACCTTC
CDR3 protein: CASSLMDRAGYTF
CDR3 length: 13
clone size: .
J gene: TRBJ1-2
V gene: TRBV7-9
D gene: TRBD1

CDR3 DNA: TGTGCCAGCAGACCCGGGACAGTAAATTCACCCCTCCACTTT
CDR3 protein: CASRPGTVNSPLHF
CDR3 length: 14
clone size: few
J gene: TRBJ1-6
V gene: TRBV6-5
D gene: TRBD1

CDR3 DNA: TGTGCCAGCAGCAACAGTGGGGAGACCCAGTACTTC
CDR3 protein: CASSNSGETQYF
CDR3 length: 12
clone size: .
J gene: TRBJ2-5
V gene: TRBV12-3/TRBV12-4
D gene: .

CDR3 DNA: TGTGCCAGCAGCTTGTCAGGGGACACTGAAGCTTTCTTT
CDR3 protein: CASSLSGDTEAFF
CDR3 length: 13
clone size: .
J gene: TRBJ1-1
V gene: TRBV5-5
D gene: .

CDR3 DNA: TGTGCCAGTAGTATGGACAGGGAGGATACGCAGTATTTT
CDR3 protein: CASSMDREDTQYF
CDR3 length: 13
clone size: .
J gene: TRBJ2-3
V gene: TRBV19
D gene: TRBD1

CDR3 DNA: TGTGCCAGCAGCCCTGATCTAAACTATGGCTACACCTTC
CDR3 protein: CASSPDLNYGYTF
CDR3 length: 13
clone size: few
J gene: TRBJ1-2
V gene: TRBV5-4
D gene: .

CDR3 DNA: TGTGCCAGCTCACCACCGGGGTCGCGGGGGGGCCAGAATGAGCAGTTCTTC
CDR3 protein: CASSPPGSRGGQNEQFF
CDR3 length: 17
clone size: .
J gene: TRBJ2-1
V gene: TRBV18
D gene: TRBD2

CDR3 DNA: TGTGCCAGCAGCACTTTTAGCAGGGGGCGCGACGAGCAGTACTTC
CDR3 protein: CASSTFSRGRDEQYF
CDR3 length: 15
clone size: .
J gene: TRBJ2-7
V gene: TRBV3-1/TRBV3-2
D gene: TRBD1

CDR3 DNA: TGTGCCAGCAGCCCCCGACAGGGAGCTTCACCCCTCCACTTT
CDR3 protein: CASSPRQGASPLHF
CDR3 length: 14
clone size: .
J gene: TRBJ1-6
V gene: TRBV11-2
D gene: TRBD1

CDR3 DNA: TGCGCCAGCAGCCGAACTAGCGGGGGGGCCTGGGATACGCAGTATTTT
CDR3 protein: CASSRTSGGAWDTQYF
CDR3 length: 16
clone size: .
J gene: TRBJ2-3
V gene: TRBV4-1
D gene: TRBD2

CDR3 DNA: TGTGCCAGCAGCTTAGCCGGGACTTACGGGGAAAAACTGTTTTTT
CDR3 protein: CASSLAGTYGEKLFF
CDR3 length: 15
clone size: .
J gene: TRBJ1-4
V gene: TRBV11-2
D gene: .

CDR3 DNA: TGTGCCAGCAGCTCGGGCGGGGTGCGCTCCTACAATGAGCAGTTCTTC
CDR3 protein: CASSSGGVRSYNEQFF
CDR3 length: 16
clone size: .
J gene: TRBJ2-1
V gene: TRBV7-2
D gene: .

CDR3 DNA: TGTGCCAGTACCCCGGACAGGAATCAGCCCCAGCATTTT
CDR3 protein: CASTPDRNQPQHF
CDR3 length: 13
clone size: .
J gene: TRBJ1-5
V gene: TRBV19
D gene: TRBD1

CDR3 DNA: TGTGCCAGCAGCCCCGACAGTTATACGCAGTATTTT
CDR3 protein: CASSPDSYTQYF
CDR3 length: 12
clone size: .
J gene: TRBJ2-3
V gene: TRBV28
D gene: .

CDR3 DNA: TGCGCCAGCAGCTTTTGGGACAGGGCGGAAGAGACCCAGTACTTC
CDR3 protein: CASSFWDRAEETQYF
CDR3 length: 15
clone size: .
J gene: TRBJ2-5
V gene: TRBV5-1
D gene: TRBD1

CDR3 DNA: TGTGCCAGCAGCGAAACTAGCGGGGGGGAGAATGAGCAGTTCTTC
CDR3 protein: CASSETSGGENEQFF
CDR3 length: 15
clone size: .
J gene: TRBJ2-1
V gene: TRBV9
D gene: TRBD2